The 32 T cell receptor beta chains reported below all come from one sample, sequenced in a study of vaccination and CD4 T cells after COVID-19. Regarding treatment: roughly 11-day PBMC culture with coronavirus spike peptide pools or control peptides (ViraFEST assay). These CD4+ T cells came from an unexposed donor, sampled before the COVID-19 pandemic (2011-2018). Once obtained from cultured CD4+ T cells, the DNA was sequenced using the Oncomine TCR Beta short-read assay. Genomic DNA was isolated from cultured CD4+ T cells. One entry per CDR3 protein, called by TCRdb with MiXCR from the PCR reads. Here the sample spans more than 7,000 distinct CDR3 sequences, more than 35% being singletons. These receptors are not linked to any known antigen. The sequencing input was CD4+ T cells from blood, cultured in vitro. The source is a human donor in good health.

The genes are TRBV27 and TRBJ1-1; D is undetermined. V was cut by 6 bases and J by 1 base, with 9 bases left in between. The CDR3 is 13 residues long. Germline-derived CDR1 and CDR2 are MNHEY and SMNVEV (reference sequence). This chain's CDR3 is CASRPSGNTEAFF. CDR3 nucleotides: TGTGCCAGCAGGCCTTCTGGGAACACTGAAGCTTTCTTT.

The J gene is TRBJ2-1, the V gene TRBV19; the D call may be TRBD1 or TRBD2 (5 bases each). V lost 11 bases to trimming and J lost 4 bases, with 15 bases between them. CDR3 length: 13 residues. The V gene's germline CDR1 is LNHDA and CDR2 SQIVND (reference sequence). The CDR3 loop reads CAVSWGRYNEQFF. The CDR3 DNA follows: TGTGCCGTTTCCTGGGGGAGATACAATGAGCAGTTCTTC.

There are a few counts of this clonotype. The chain carries TRBV30 and TRBJ1-6; a weak D match, TRBD1 (5 bases). Germline V gene data show CDR1 as GTSNPN and CDR2 as SVGIG (reference sequence). CDR3 length: 13 residues. Trimming left V 0 bases short and J 7 bases short, with 7 bases between. CDR3 sequence: CAWSVPGNSPLHF. CDR3 coding DNA: TGTGCCTGGAGTGTACCAGGGAATTCACCCCTCCACTTT.

J is TRBJ2-1 and V is TRBV29-1, with D hard to call. The CDR3 is 10 residues long. Trimming took 4 bases from V and 5 from J, leaving 3 bases between them. Germline V lookup: CDR1 SQVTM, CDR2 ANQGSEA. The CDR3 sequence: CSVGDNEQFF. The DNA for the CDR3 is TGCAGCGTTGGGGACAATGAGCAGTTCTTC.

The chain employs TRBV20-1 and TRBJ2-1; D is undetermined. The CDR3 length is 15 residues. V shed 8 bases and J shed 0 bases, with 17 bases lying between them. From germline, CDR1 is DFQATT and CDR2 SNEGSKA (reference sequence). The CDR3 nucleotides read TGCAGTTCCGAGAGAGTGAGCTCCTCCTACAATGAGCAGTTCTTC. This sequence encodes CSSERVSSSYNEQFF.

The chain recombines TRBV14 with TRBJ2-2; no definite D call. V was cut by 0 bases and J by 4 bases, with 6 bases left in between. Germline CDR1 SGHDN, CDR2 FVKESK. The length of the CDR3 is 14 residues. CDR3 nucleotides: TGTGCCAGCAGCCAAGATCTCGTCACCGGGGAGCTGTTTTTT. It is translated as CASSQDLVTGELFF.

The chain joins TRBV6-1 to TRBJ1-5, with no clear D. V was pared by 6 bases and J by 0 bases, with 12 bases between. CDR3 size: 15 residues. In germline, CDR1 is MNHNS, CDR2 SASEGT. CDR3 sequence: CASRTRHPSNQPQHF. In DNA form, the CDR3 reads TGTGCCAGCAGAACCAGGCACCCTAGCAATCAGCCCCAGCATTTT.

The chain is built from TRBV6-1 and TRBJ1-1; a possible D gene is TRBD1 (6 bases). Germline assignment: CDR1 MNHNS and CDR2 SASEGT. This CDR3 contains 14 residues. V was shortened by 3 bases and J by 1 base, with 9 bases between the two germline ends. The CDR3 DNA sequence: TGTGCCAGCAGTGACAGGGGAACGAACACTGAAGCTTTCTTT. Encoded protein: CASSDRGTNTEAFF.

This clonotype was observed a handful of times. The genes are TRBV7-2 and TRBJ1-2, with 8 bases matching TRBD1. The CDR3 consists of 15 residues. V was clipped by 5 bases and J by 4 bases; unmatched bases: 9. CDR1 SGHTA and CDR2 FQGNSA come from the germline V gene. CDR3 in DNA: TGTGCCAGCAGCAGACCCTCAGGGGGCATCTATGGCTACACCTTC. Amino acid sequence: CASSRPSGGIYGYTF.

The V gene is TRBV19, the J gene TRBJ1-5; no definite D call. The CDR3 is 13 residues long. Trimming took off 3 bases at V and 5 bases at J, with 8 bases between the two ends. Germline CDR1 LNHDA, CDR2 SQIVND (reference sequence). The DNA of the CDR3 is TGTGCCAGTAGTATTGGCCGGGATCAGCCCCAGCATTTT. Amino acids: CASSIGRDQPQHF.

This sequence joins TRBV7-2 and TRBJ2-7; unclear D gene. CDR1 and CDR2 from the germline V gene are SGHTA and FQGNSA. The CDR3 extends over 13 amino acids. Trimming left V 1 base short and J 5 bases short, with 9 bases between. CDR3 residues: CASSLGRRDEQYF. CDR3 DNA: TGTGCCAGCAGCTTAGGGCGAAGAGACGAGCAGTACTTC.

This clonotype showed up just a few times. V usage is TRBV4-3 and J usage is TRBJ1-1; D is ambiguous. In germline, CDR1 is LGHNA, CDR2 YSLEER. V was shortened by 1 base and J by 1 base, with 7 bases between the two germline ends. The CDR3 spans 14 residues. The CDR3 DNA follows: TGCGCCAGCAGCCAAGTTTGGCAGAACACTGAAGCTTTCTTT. This encodes CASSQVWQNTEAFF.

This clonotype came up once. The V gene is TRBV27, the J gene TRBJ2-1; no clear D gene. Germline loops: CDR1 MNHEY, CDR2 SMNVEV (reference sequence). This CDR3 comprises 14 residues. V was shortened by 3 bases and J by 4 bases, with 10 bases between the two germline ends. The CDR3 region is CASSLWDRYNEQFF. The CDR3 region has the DNA TGTGCCAGCAGTTTGTGGGATAGGTACAATGAGCAGTTCTTC.

The rearrangement uses TRBV12-3 or TRBV12-4 and TRBJ1-5; no definite D call. V was pared by 8 bases and J by 7 bases, with 9 bases between. This CDR3 spans 11 amino acids. The CDR3 DNA follows: TGTGCCAGCCGAACCGCCCAGCCCCAGCATTTT. It encodes CASRTAQPQHF.

V and J are TRBV6-7 and TRBJ1-1, with TRBD1 as a possible D gene (5 bases). TRBV6-7 is an open reading frame whose function is uncertain. Trimming shortened V by 2 bases and J by 0 bases, and 16 bases separated the two germline ends. The CDR3 covers 17 residues. DNA of the CDR3: TGTGCCAGCAGTTACCGAGGACACTCACCCTTGAACACTGAAGCTTTCTTT. Translated: CASSYRGHSPLNTEAFF.

This chain links TRBV2 with TRBJ2-5, with TRBD2 matching 8 bases. The CDR3 runs 13 residues. The germline CDR1 and CDR2 sequences are SNHLY and FYNNEI. The ends lost 8 bases at V and 5 bases at J; junction bases unmatched: 7. CDR3 sequence reads: CASRLGGGETQYF. Here the CDR3 DNA reads TGTGCCAGCCGTTTAGGCGGGGGGGAGACCCAGTACTTC.

The chain uses TRBV4-3 and TRBJ1-5; D may be TRBD1 (5 bases). The CDR3 has 15 residues. The germline gives CDR1 LGHNA, CDR2 YSLEER. V was trimmed by 0 bases and J by 5 bases, leaving 11 bases between them. The CDR3 DNA is TGCGCCAGCAGCCAAGATCAGAGGGGAGATCAGCCCCAGCATTTT. Translated, it gives CASSQDQRGDQPQHF.

By share, this clonotype ranks as medium-sized. The V and J genes are TRBV7-3 and TRBJ1-1; D remains ambiguous. The CDR3 is 13 amino acids. Per the germline V gene, CDR1 is SGHTA and CDR2 is FQGTGA. V dropped 2 bases and J dropped 0 bases, with 4 bases sitting between them. CDR3: CASSLDVNTEAFF. DNA for the CDR3: TGTGCCAGCAGCTTAGACGTGAACACTGAAGCTTTCTTT.

This clonotype was counted only a few times. V usage is TRBV20-1 and J usage is TRBJ1-1, with D possibly matching TRBD1 (6 bases). Per germline, CDR1 DFQATT and CDR2 SNEGSKA (reference sequence). V lost 1 base to trimming and J lost 3 bases, with 12 bases between them. The CDR3 contains 14 residues. The CDR3 DNA reads as TGCAGTGCTAGAGTTACAGGGCGGGACACTGAAGCTTTCTTT. It codes for CSARVTGRDTEAFF.

This clonotype was seen just once. The chain is built from TRBV7-2 and TRBJ2-1; 11 bases agree with TRBD2. Per the germline V gene, CDR1 is SGHTA and CDR2 is FQGNSA. The CDR3 has 15 amino acids. V lost 2 bases and J lost 8; bases outside the gene matches: 5. The CDR3 region is CASSLSLAGGYEQFF. DNA of the CDR3: TGTGCCAGCAGCTTAAGCCTAGCGGGAGGCTATGAGCAGTTCTTC.

This clonotype was counted a few times. The chain carries TRBV25-1 and TRBJ2-7, with TRBD2 matching over 8 bases. The V gene end was trimmed by 6 bases and the J gene end by 2 bases; junction bases not matched to a gene: 6. Germline CDR1 MGHDK, CDR2 SYGVNS. The CDR3 loop spans 14 amino acids. The DNA for the CDR3 is TGTGCCAGCAGCCCTGCGGGAGGTGCCTACGAGCAGTACTTC. It specifies CASSPAGGAYEQYF.

This clonotype was recorded a few times. V is TRBV6-5 and J is TRBJ1-1; the D is unclear. The germline V gene has CDR1 MNHEY and CDR2 SVGAGI. The length of the CDR3 is 14 residues. The V end lost 2 bases, the J end lost 2 bases, and 9 bases lay between the germline ends. The chain's CDR3 is CASSYGPLNTEAFF. CDR3 nucleotides: TGTGCCAGCAGTTACGGGCCCCTTAACACTGAAGCTTTCTTT.

This rearrangement joins TRBV20-1 to TRBJ2-5; D is ambiguous. Germline loops: CDR1 DFQATT, CDR2 SNEGSKA (reference sequence). This CDR3 contains 13 residues. Trimming left V 6 bases short and J 3 bases short, with 14 bases between. CDR3 amino acids: CSASVGSEETQYF. As DNA, the CDR3 is TGCAGTGCCTCCGTAGGGTCGGAAGAGACCCAGTACTTC.

The V and J genes are TRBV20-1 and TRBJ1-3, with a tentative D call TRBD1 (5 bases). V lost 8 bases and J 4 bases, leaving 9 bases between the germline ends. The CDR3 is made up of 11 amino acids. Per the germline V gene, CDR1 is DFQATT and CDR2 is SNEGSKA (reference sequence). In nucleotides, the CDR3 is TGCAGTCCTCACAGGGGAAACACCATATATTTT. Translating gives CSPHRGNTIYF.

The chain employs TRBV6-2 or TRBV6-3 and TRBJ1-2; D is perhaps TRBD1 (5 bases). Trimming took 0 bases from V and 7 from J, leaving 9 bases between them. The CDR3 is 13 amino acids. Germline CDR1 is MNHEY and CDR2 is SVGEGT. The CDR3 loop reads CASSYSPGGGYTF. As DNA, the CDR3 is TGTGCCAGCAGTTACTCCCCGGGGGGTGGCTACACCTTC.

The chain is built from TRBV7-9 and TRBJ2-3; a weak D match, TRBD2 (6 bases). Germline CDR1 and CDR2: SEHNR and FQNEAQ (reference sequence). Between the trimmed V and J ends, which lost 5 bases and 0 bases, there was a span of 12 bases. This CDR3 region has 15 residues. The CDR3 reads CASSATRKSTDTQYF. DNA for the CDR3: TGTGCCAGCAGCGCGACTAGGAAAAGCACAGATACGCAGTATTTT.

The J gene is TRBJ1-5, the V gene TRBV6-1, with D unclear. Trimming pared 4 bases from V and 0 bases from J, leaving 7 bases between. CDR3 length: 14 residues. The germline V gene encodes CDR1 MNHNS and CDR2 SASEGT. CDR3 loop: CASSVQYSNQPQHF. The CDR3 DNA sequence: TGTGCCAGCAGTGTGCAATATAGCAATCAGCCCCAGCATTTT.

This chain joins TRBV4-3 and TRBJ2-2; D is perhaps TRBD1 or TRBD2 (6 bases each). The CDR3 consists of 18 residues. The V gene's germline CDR1 is LGHNA and CDR2 YSLEER. The V end lost 1 base, the J end lost 5 bases, and 20 bases lay between the germline ends. This CDR3 is CASSQVHGWGARTGELFF. CDR3 bases: TGCGCCAGCAGCCAAGTCCACGGGTGGGGGGCTCGGACCGGGGAGCTGTTTTTT.

The chain is built from TRBV7-2 and TRBJ2-6; the D gene could be TRBD1 or TRBD2 (5 bases each). CDR3 length equals 18 residues. Trimming removed 1 base at V and 0 bases at J, with 13 bases between. Germline CDR1 SGHTA, CDR2 FQGNSA. CDR3 nucleotides: TGTGCCAGCAGCTTAGGTGGTGGGACCAACTCTGGGGCCAACGTCCTGACTTTC. Translated: CASSLGGGTNSGANVLTF.

This clonotype was counted between two and nine times. The chain is built from TRBV5-4 and TRBJ2-7; 7 nucleotides line up with TRBD1. CDR1 is SGHNT, CDR2 YYREEE, per germline (reference sequence). Germline trimming cut 1 base from V and 9 bases from J; bases unmatched to any gene: 16. This CDR3 region has 16 residues. CDR3 loop: CASSLIRDSLRGGQYF. CDR3 DNA: TGTGCCAGCAGCTTGATCCGGGACAGCCTGCGAGGGGGGCAGTACTTC. The full variable domain, rest sourced from reference TRBV5-4 and TRBJ2-7, is ETGVTQSPTHLIKTRGQQVTLRCSSQSGHNTVSWYQQALGQGPQFIFQYYREEENGRGNFPPRFSGLQFPNYSSELNVNALELDDSALYLCASSLIRDSLRGGQYFGPGTRLTVT.

CDR3 in amino acids: CASSLSPGLGAIDQPQHF. The CDR3 region has the DNA TGTGCCAGCAGTTTATCCCCCGGGTTAGGGGCCATAGATCAGCCCCAGCATTTT. This chain connects TRBV28 to TRBJ1-5, with D tentatively TRBD1 (5 bases). This CDR3 is 18 amino acids long. Germline-derived CDR1 and CDR2 are MDHEN and SYDVKM. V was trimmed by 1 base and J by 5 bases, leaving 21 bases between them.

This clonotype has a handful of counts. The J gene is TRBJ2-1, the V gene TRBV6-1; 10 bases map to TRBD2. V dropped 6 bases and J dropped 3; count of bases not matched to a gene: 14. CDR1 is MNHNS and CDR2 is SASEGT in the germline V gene. The CDR3 length is 18 residues. CDR3: CASRTIRGASGSYNEQFF. The CDR3 nucleotides are TGTGCCAGCAGAACAATAAGGGGAGCTAGCGGGAGCTACAATGAGCAGTTCTTC.